Presented here are 20 T cell receptor beta chains from one specimen sequenced in a study of beta chain features in type 1 diabetes. No antigen has been identified for these receptors. Expressed TCRB transcripts got sequenced, as all isolated RNA was reverse transcribed. The method was immunoSEQ multiplex PCR; TCRdb's version includes in-frame clones alone and lacks a portion of them. The sample gives approximately 170,000 clones, under 9.5% of which show up once; about 0.5% is in the top ten. Overall study results and limits: The study found moderately but significantly shorter TCRB CDR3s in all four CD4+ subsets of Type 1 diabetes patients.

Sequenced: central memory CD4+ T cells from blood. The source of these receptors is a man between 18 and 35 years old with type 1 diabetes.

This clone was picked up many times. This chain uses TRBV28 with TRBJ2-7; D is undetermined. The CDR3 consists of 11 residues. V shed 8 bases and J shed 6 bases, with 11 bases lying between them. CDR1 is MDHEN, CDR2 SYDVKM, per germline. CDR3 loop: CASGNRPEQYF. The CDR3 DNA is TGTGCCAGCGGAAACAGACCCGAGCAGTACTTC.

This clone has a handful of counts. The V and J genes are TRBV27 and TRBJ2-7, with a possible D match to TRBD2 (6 bases). The germline CDR1 and CDR2 sequences are MNHEY and SMNVEV (reference sequence). The CDR3 covers 14 residues. V was cut by 7 bases and J by 2 bases, with 15 bases left in between. The CDR3 is CASMPSDNPYEQYF. DNA of the CDR3: TGTGCCAGCATGCCTAGCGACAACCCCTACGAGCAGTACTTC.

This clone came up a few times. The chain joins TRBV28 to TRBJ1-4, with D hard to call. Germline assignment: CDR1 MDHEN and CDR2 SYDVKM. This CDR3 has 14 amino acids. Trimming left V 3 bases short and J 3 bases short, with 8 bases between. In DNA, the CDR3 is TGTGCCAGCAGTTTGGGCAGTCCTAATGAAAAACTGTTTTTT. Its protein product is CASSLGSPNEKLFF.

This clone came up a few times. J is TRBJ2-4 and V is TRBV7-2; a possible D gene is TRBD1 (6 bases). Germline V gives CDR1 SGHTA, CDR2 FQGNSA. Trimming pared 1 base from V and 13 bases from J, leaving 14 bases between. This CDR3 has 13 amino acids. In DNA form, the CDR3 reads TGTGCCAGCAGCTTAGGAGGGGACAAGCCCCAGTACTTC. This gives the protein CASSLGGDKPQYF.

Only a few counts were recorded for this clone. The chain carries TRBV7-9 and TRBJ2-7; the D gene is possibly TRBD2 (7 bases). The CDR3 spans 16 residues. Germline V gene data show CDR1 as SEHNR and CDR2 as FQNEAQ (reference sequence). The V end was cut by 5 bases, the J end by 2 bases, with 19 bases between. The CDR3 sequence is CASSREEAGATYEQYF. CDR3 DNA: TGTGCCAGCAGCCGGGAGGAGGCAGGGGCTACCTACGAGCAGTACTTC.

CDR3 residues: CASSLRGLAGGRNEQFF. In DNA form, the CDR3 reads TGTGCCAGCAGTTTAAGGGGACTAGCGGGAGGGAGAAATGAGCAGTTCTTC. This rearrangement joins TRBV28 to TRBJ2-1, with 16 nucleotides matching TRBD2. Unmatched junction bases numbered 5, after V lost 2 bases and J lost 7 bases. The CDR3 consists of 17 residues. In germline, CDR1 is MDHEN, CDR2 SYDVKM.

V and J are TRBV30 and TRBJ2-2, with no clear D. Looked up from germline, CDR1 is GTSNPN and CDR2 is SVGIG (reference sequence). The CDR3 consists of 14 residues. This CDR3 reads CAESPPANTGELFF. In DNA form, the CDR3 reads TGTGCTGAGAGCCCCCCGGCGAACACCGGGGAGCTGTTTTTT.

The chain employs TRBV7-2 and TRBJ2-5; 10 bases are a match to TRBD2. Trimming removed 1 base from V and 5 bases from J; junction bases left unmatched: 7. The germline V gene encodes CDR1 SGHTA and CDR2 FQGNSA. The CDR3 is 16 amino acids. Here the CDR3 reads CASSLGGSGGFETQYF. For the CDR3, the DNA is TGTGCCAGCAGCTTAGGGGGTAGCGGGGGGTTTGAGACCCAGTACTTC.

V gene TRBV5-5 combines with J gene TRBJ1-1; the D gene is possibly TRBD1 (6 bases). The V and J ends lost 1 base and 1 base respectively, with 11 bases between them. The CDR3 has 15 amino acids. Germline V lookup: CDR1 SGHKS, CDR2 YYEKEE (reference sequence). CDR3 sequence (DNA): TGTGCCAGCAGCTTGCTTCGGGGGGCGAACACTGAAGCTTTCTTT. Translating it yields CASSLLRGANTEAFF.

The chain couples TRBV4-2 to TRBJ2-5; 12 bases agree with TRBD2. The CDR3 is 16 residues long. Germline-derived CDR1 and CDR2 are LGHNA and YNFKEQ. After removal of 4 bases from V and 1 base from J, the junction contained 4 bases not matched to a gene. The CDR3 DNA is TGTGCCAGCAGCCTCACGACTAGCGGGGGCCAAGAGACCCAGTACTTC. It yields the protein CASSLTTSGGQETQYF.

This chain connects TRBV6-6 to TRBJ1-1; D might be TRBD1 (5 bases). This CDR3 comprises 11 residues. Germline V CDR1 and CDR2: MNHNY, SVGAGI (reference sequence). Trimming shortened V by 4 bases and J by 9 bases, and 9 bases separated the two germline ends. The CDR3 sequence is CASSLQVKAFF. CDR3 DNA sequence: TGTGCCAGCAGTTTACAGGTCAAAGCTTTCTTT.

This clone was counted at least ten times. The rearrangement joins TRBV29-1 to TRBJ2-3; 9 positions agree with TRBD2. The CDR3 loop spans 13 amino acids. The junction had 3 bases not matched to a gene; V was cut back by 7 bases and J by 1 base. The germline V gene has CDR1 SQVTM and CDR2 ANQGSEA. CDR3 sequence reads: CSAGGGGTDTQYF. DNA for the CDR3: TGCAGCGCTGGCGGGGGGGGCACAGATACGCAGTATTTT.

In this sample, this clone turned up many times. This chain connects TRBV30 to TRBJ2-1; TRBD1 aligns across 8 bases. J lost 4 bases, V lost 0 bases, and 8 bases had no gene match. From germline, CDR1 is GTSNPN and CDR2 SVGIG (reference sequence). The length of the CDR3 is 16 residues. The CDR3 loop reads CAWSVIGQGGYNEQFF. CDR3 nucleotides: TGTGCCTGGAGTGTCATCGGACAGGGAGGATACAATGAGCAGTTCTTC.

This clone was counted between two and nine times. V usage is TRBV7-9 and J usage is TRBJ2-5; possibly TRBD1 for D (6 bases). The V end was cut by 0 bases, the J end by 5 bases, with 13 bases between. The CDR3 runs to 15 residues. Germline values: CDR1 SEHNR, CDR2 FQNEAQ (reference sequence). The DNA for the CDR3 is TGTGCCAGCAGCTTAGCTGGGGGCGGCGGGGAGACCCAGTACTTC. It yields the protein CASSLAGGGGETQYF.

This clone was found a few times. This chain links TRBV28 with TRBJ1-6, with D possibly being TRBD1 (5 bases). Germline CDR1 and CDR2: MDHEN and SYDVKM. V was cut by 5 bases and J by 5 bases, with 7 bases left in between. This CDR3 contains 13 residues. This chain's CDR3 is CASSKDNNSPLHF. The CDR3 nucleotides read TGTGCCAGCAGTAAGGACAATAATTCACCCCTCCACTTT.

This clone was observed many times. The chain joins TRBV7-2 to TRBJ1-2; possibly TRBD1 for D (5 bases). There are 14 residues in the CDR3. Trimming took off 4 bases at V and 5 bases at J, with 14 bases between the two ends. Germline V gives CDR1 SGHTA, CDR2 FQGNSA. The CDR3 DNA sequence: TGTGCCAGCAGCTCCCAAACGGGACTGTATGGCTACACCTTC. It encodes CASSSQTGLYGYTF.

This clone was counted only a few times. The chain links TRBV28 to TRBJ2-2; the match to TRBD2 covers 8 bases. Germline values: CDR1 MDHEN, CDR2 SYDVKM. The CDR3 consists of 14 residues. Trimming at V came to 7 bases and at J to 3 bases, leaving 4 bases not matched to a gene. The CDR3 region has the DNA TGTGCCAGCAATGCCGGGGGGGACACCGGGGAGCTGTTTTTT. It yields the protein CASNAGGDTGELFF.

The chain is built from TRBV28 and TRBJ2-3; 9 nucleotides line up with TRBD1. Losses at the gene ends were 5 bases for V and 4 bases for J; bases not matched to a gene: 4. The germline gives CDR1 MDHEN, CDR2 SYDVKM. This CDR3 comprises 14 residues. The CDR3 DNA reads as TGTGCCAGCAGTCTCGGACAGGGGTCAGATACGCAGTATTTT. It codes for CASSLGQGSDTQYF. Using reference TRBV28 and TRBJ2-3 for the parts outside the CDR3, the full variable domain is DVKVTQSSRYLVKRTGEKVFLECVQDMDHENMFWYRQDPGLGLRLIYFSYDVKMKEKGDIPEGYSVSREKKERFSLILESASTNQTSMYLCASSLGQGSDTQYFGPGTRLTVL.

Only a few counts were recorded for this clone. This sequence joins TRBV4-2 and TRBJ1-2; 9 nucleotides match TRBD1. The CDR3 runs 20 residues. The J segment lost 5 bases and the V segment lost 1 base, leaving 20 bases of the junction unmatched. CDR1 and CDR2 from the germline V gene are LGHNA and YNFKEQ. CDR3 amino acids: CASSQAGLGTGIVPVYGYTF. The CDR3 coding sequence is TGTGCCAGCAGCCAAGCTGGTCTCGGGACAGGGATCGTCCCAGTATATGGCTACACCTTC.

This clone has just a few counts. The chain is built from TRBV14 and TRBJ1-6; 7 bases agree with TRBD1. The J segment lost 6 bases and the V segment lost 3 bases, leaving 5 bases of the junction unmatched. The CDR3 extends over 15 amino acids. Germline-derived CDR1 and CDR2 are SGHDN and FVKESK. The CDR3, as DNA: TGTGCCAGCAGCCACGCCGGGACAGTTAATTCACCCCTCCACTTT. It translates to CASSHAGTVNSPLHF.